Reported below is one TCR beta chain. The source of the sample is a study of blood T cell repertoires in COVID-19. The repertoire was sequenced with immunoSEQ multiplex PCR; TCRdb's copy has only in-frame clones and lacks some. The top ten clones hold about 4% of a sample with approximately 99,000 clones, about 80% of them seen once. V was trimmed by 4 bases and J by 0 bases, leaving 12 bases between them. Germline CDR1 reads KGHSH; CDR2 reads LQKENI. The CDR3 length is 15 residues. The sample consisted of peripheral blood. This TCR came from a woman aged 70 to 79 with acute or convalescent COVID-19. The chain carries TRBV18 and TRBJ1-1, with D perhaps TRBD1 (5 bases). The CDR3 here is CASSLMTDVNTEAFF. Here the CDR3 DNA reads TGTGCCAGCTCACTAATGACAGACGTGAACACTGAAGCTTTCTTT.